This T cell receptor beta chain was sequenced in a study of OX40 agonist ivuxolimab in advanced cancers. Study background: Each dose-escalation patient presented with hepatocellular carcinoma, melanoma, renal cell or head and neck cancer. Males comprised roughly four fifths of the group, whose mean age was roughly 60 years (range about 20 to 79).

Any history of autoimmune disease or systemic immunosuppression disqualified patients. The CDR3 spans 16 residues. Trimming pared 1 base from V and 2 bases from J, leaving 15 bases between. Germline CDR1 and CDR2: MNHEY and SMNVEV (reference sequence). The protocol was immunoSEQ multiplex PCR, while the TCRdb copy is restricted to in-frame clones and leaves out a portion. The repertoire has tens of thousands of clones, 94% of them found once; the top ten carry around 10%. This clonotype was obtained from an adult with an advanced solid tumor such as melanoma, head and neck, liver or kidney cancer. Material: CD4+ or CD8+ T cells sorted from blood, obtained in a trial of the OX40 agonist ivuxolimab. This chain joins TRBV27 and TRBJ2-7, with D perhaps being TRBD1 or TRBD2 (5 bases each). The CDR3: CASSLLGEGLAYEQYF. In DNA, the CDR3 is TGTGCCAGCAGTTTATTAGGCGAGGGGCTAGCCTACGAGCAGTACTTC.